The 26 T cell receptor beta chains below all came from one sample that was sequenced in a study of T cell responses to AZD1222 COVID-19 vaccine. Using immunoSEQ multiplex PCR, the repertoire was profiled, and TCRdb retains in-frame clones only, with some absent. The profile covers more than 100,000 clones, with about 85% appearing a single time and 2.4% taken by the ten largest. Material: peripheral blood, obtained on day 0 of AZD1222 vaccination. These receptor sequences come from an adult in good health.

The chain links TRBV12-3 or TRBV12-4 to TRBJ1-4, with TRBD1 as a possible D gene (5 bases). V gave up 6 bases and J gave up 7 bases, with 12 bases separating them. The CDR3 is 13 amino acids. DNA for the CDR3: TGTGCCAGCAGACTTGACAGTACTGAAAAACTGTTTTTT. This encodes CASRLDSTEKLFF.

The J gene is TRBJ1-3, the V gene TRBV5-4; tentative D call: TRBD1 (5 bases). The V and J ends lost 4 bases and 2 bases respectively, with 19 bases between them. This CDR3 has 17 residues. In germline, CDR1 is SGHNT, CDR2 YYREEE (reference sequence). In nucleotides, the CDR3 is TGTGCCAGCAGCCCCGGACTGCCCCGGGGCGCTGGAAACACCATATATTTT. Its protein product is CASSPGLPRGAGNTIYF.

The V gene is TRBV19, the J gene TRBJ2-7; 11 bases line up with TRBD1. V dropped 10 bases and J dropped 5; count of bases not matched to a gene: 4. Germline lookup yields CDR1 LNHDA and CDR2 SQIVND (reference sequence). The CDR3 length is 12 residues. The CDR3: CATRTGGHEQYF. In DNA, the CDR3 is TGTGCCACTCGGACAGGGGGCCACGAGCAGTACTTC.

The rearrangement joins TRBV6-1 to TRBJ2-2, with D possibly being TRBD1 (5 bases). CDR3 length: 18 amino acids. The V end lost 2 bases, the J end lost 5 bases, and 21 bases lay between the germline ends. Germline V gives CDR1 MNHNS, CDR2 SASEGT. CDR3 in amino acids: CASSEYAWGRMGTGELFF. CDR3 in DNA: TGTGCCAGCAGTGAATATGCTTGGGGCAGGATGGGGACCGGGGAGCTGTTTTTT.

This chain uses TRBV7-9 with TRBJ1-3; D gene uncertain. CDR1 and CDR2 from the germline V gene are SEHNR and FQNEAQ (reference sequence). Trimming took 5 bases from V and 0 from J, leaving 11 bases between them. The CDR3 has 15 residues. The CDR3 coding sequence is TGTGCCAGCAGCCCGGACTCTGTCTCTGGAAACACCATATATTTT. This sequence encodes CASSPDSVSGNTIYF.

In the case of this clone: Germline and junction disagree at one end, which may indicate a read error. The chain joins TRBV10-2 to TRBJ2-7; D unclear. In germline, CDR1 is WSHSY, CDR2 SAAADI. The CDR3 covers 11 residues. CDR3 DNA: TGCGCCAGCAGTGAGTCGGCTAGGGTGAACTTC. The encoded protein is CASSESARVNF.

This chain joins TRBV6-5 and TRBJ1-5, with a weak D call TRBD1 (6 bases). CDR3 length: 14 amino acids. Germline-derived CDR1 and CDR2 are MNHEY and SVGAGI. The V end lost 5 bases, the J end lost 0 bases, and 8 bases lay between the germline ends. For the CDR3, the DNA is TGTGCCAGCAGTCCGGACAGTAGCAATCAGCCCCAGCATTTT. It is translated as CASSPDSSNQPQHF.

In its sample, this clone was seen a few times. This chain links TRBV6-1 with TRBJ2-2, with D maybe TRBD1 (7 bases). The germline CDR1 and CDR2 sequences are MNHNS and SASEGT. This CDR3 is built from 18 residues. The V end lost 2 bases, the J end lost 4 bases, and 20 bases lay between the germline ends. Written as DNA, the CDR3 is TGTGCCAGCAGTGAACGGGGGAACAGGGGCCGTGGCACCGGGGAGCTGTTTTTT. It translates to CASSERGNRGRGTGELFF.

V usage is TRBV30 and J usage is TRBJ2-2; weak D call: TRBD1 (6 bases). Germline lookup yields CDR1 GTSNPN and CDR2 SVGIG (reference sequence). The CDR3 has 15 amino acids. V was pared by 4 bases and J by 2 bases, with 14 bases between. This chain's CDR3 is CAWKVQGPNTGELFF. The DNA of the CDR3 is TGTGCCTGGAAAGTCCAGGGGCCTAACACCGGGGAGCTGTTTTTT. The entire variable domain, with the rest obtained from reference TRBV30 and TRBJ2-2, is as follows: SQTIHQWPATLVQPVGSPLSLECTVEGTSNPNLYWYRQAAGRGLQLLFYSVGIGQISSEVPQNLSASRPQDRQFILSSKKLLLSDSGFYLCAWKVQGPNTGELFFGEGSRLTVL.

Only one count was recorded for this clone. The genes are TRBV6-5 and TRBJ1-1; tentatively, D is TRBD1 (6 bases). Looked up from germline, CDR1 is MNHEY and CDR2 is SVGAGI. There are 14 residues in the CDR3. The V gene lost 5 bases and the J gene lost 4 bases, with 14 bases spanning the gap. The CDR3 coding sequence is TGTGCCAGCAGTCCCCGGGAGGGGGTCACTGAAGCTTTCTTT. Its protein is CASSPREGVTEAFF.

This chain links TRBV28 with TRBJ2-6; 9 bases agree with TRBD1. Losses at the gene ends were 6 bases for V and 3 bases for J; bases not matched to a gene: 6. Germline loops: CDR1 MDHEN, CDR2 SYDVKM. The CDR3 runs 16 residues. In DNA form, the CDR3 reads TGTGCCAGCAGGGGACAGGGTAGCGGTGGGGCCAACGTCCTGACTTTC. Its protein is CASRGQGSGGANVLTF. Full variable domain (rest looked up from reference TRBV28 and TRBJ2-6): DVKVTQSSRYLVKRTGEKVFLECVQDMDHENMFWYRQDPGLGLRLIYFSYDVKMKEKGDIPEGYSVSREKKERFSLILESASTNQTSMYLCASRGQGSGGANVLTFGAGSRLTVL.

The gene calls are TRBV30 and TRBJ2-7; 9 bases are shared with TRBD1. The J segment lost 2 bases and the V segment lost 5 bases, leaving 4 bases of the junction unmatched. Looked up from germline, CDR1 is GTSNPN and CDR2 is SVGIG (reference sequence). The CDR3 extends over 13 amino acids. The DNA of the CDR3 is TGTGCCTGGGCCGGGGACAGGGCCTACGAGCAGTACTTC. It encodes CAWAGDRAYEQYF.

This rearrangement joins TRBV21-1 to TRBJ1-5; the D call of TRBD1 is as the table states it, not checked on the DNA. TRBV21-1 corresponds to a pseudogene. CDR3 length: 15 residues. The CDR3 protein is CASSIRGGSHQPQHF. The CDR3 DNA is TGTGCCAGCAGCATCCGAGGGGGTAGCCATCAGCCCCAGCATTTT.

This clone was recorded only once. The CDR3 is CAWSAGQGAYEQYF. For the CDR3, the DNA is TGTGCCTGGAGTGCGGGACAGGGGGCTTACGAGCAGTACTTC. The chain employs TRBV30 and TRBJ2-7; 12 bases line up with TRBD1. Looked up from germline, CDR1 is GTSNPN and CDR2 is SVGIG (reference sequence). This CDR3 region has 14 residues. The J segment lost 4 bases and the V segment lost 1 base, leaving 2 bases of the junction unmatched.

This sequence joins TRBV12-3 or TRBV12-4 and TRBJ1-5, with D unresolved. With 8 bases removed from V and 1 base from J, the gap between germline ends came to 6 bases. The CDR3 covers 12 residues. CDR3 protein: CASLGSNQPQHF. The CDR3 DNA reads as TGTGCCAGCCTCGGCAGCAATCAGCCCCAGCATTTT.

The rearrangement links TRBV29-1 to TRBJ1-2; no clear D. This CDR3 region has 14 residues. Trimming stripped 0 bases from V and 3 bases from J, with 11 bases between. Germline CDR1 reads SQVTM; CDR2 reads ANQGSEA. CDR3 sequence: CSVEERRSHYGYTF. The CDR3 DNA follows: TGCAGCGTTGAAGAAAGAAGGTCCCACTATGGCTACACCTTC.

The genes are TRBV6-5 and TRBJ2-1; the D gene could be TRBD1 or TRBD2 (5 bases each). CDR1 MNHEY and CDR2 SVGAGI come from the germline V gene. This CDR3 contains 13 residues. V was trimmed by 6 bases and J by 10 bases, leaving 16 bases between them. CDR3 amino acids: CASSRDLYREQFF. The DNA for the CDR3 is TGTGCCAGCAGCCGGGACCTATATAGGGAGCAGTTCTTC.

The chain couples TRBV28 to TRBJ2-3; 11 nucleotides match TRBD2. V lost 1 base to trimming and J lost 4 bases; unmatched junction nucleotides: 4. The CDR3 totals 16 residues. Germline V lookup: CDR1 MDHEN, CDR2 SYDVKM. The CDR3 spells CASSLSIAGGADTQYF. In nucleotides, the CDR3 is TGTGCCAGCAGTTTATCGATAGCGGGGGGGGCAGATACGCAGTATTTT.

This chain uses TRBV5-1 with TRBJ2-7; the D is unclear. The CDR3 runs 14 residues. The V end lost 0 bases, the J end lost 1 base, and 8 bases lay between the germline ends. Germline V CDR1 and CDR2: SGHRS, YFSETQ. CDR3 nucleotide sequence: TGCGCCAGCAGCTTGGAAGCTGCTTCCTACGAGCAGTACTTC. It is translated as CASSLEAASYEQYF.

This clone has only one observation. The chain employs TRBV7-8 and TRBJ1-1; maybe TRBD1 (5 bases). The CDR3 runs to 13 residues. The V and J ends lost 3 bases and 5 bases respectively, with 10 bases between them. Germline assignment: CDR1 SGHVS and CDR2 FQNEAQ. CDR3 loop: CASSFQGGTEAFF. The CDR3 DNA reads TGTGCCAGCAGCTTCCAGGGTGGAACTGAAGCTTTCTTT.

The rearrangement joins TRBV3-1 (or the pseudogene TRBV3-2) to TRBJ2-7, with 12 bases identical to TRBD2. V shed 1 base, J shed 5 bases, and the junction held 3 bases outside the gene matches. CDR3 length: 15 amino acids. CDR1 and CDR2 (germline): LGHDT, YNNKEL (reference sequence). CDR3 DNA: TGTGCCAGCAGCCAAGGGCTAGCGGGAGGGCACGAGCAGTACTTC. Amino acids: CASSQGLAGGHEQYF.

The chain is built from TRBV29-1 and TRBJ2-7; tentatively, D is TRBD2 (5 bases). Trimming took 6 bases from V and 6 from J, leaving 21 bases between them. CDR3 length equals 14 residues. The V gene's germline CDR1 is SQVTM and CDR2 ANQGSEA. The CDR3 DNA reads TGCAGCGTCCAAGGCCCCGGGGTAGTTGGCGAGCAGTACTTC. Amino acid sequence: CSVQGPGVVGEQYF.

J is TRBJ2-7 and V is TRBV19; D is perhaps TRBD1 (6 bases). V was cut by 5 bases and J by 8 bases, with 19 bases left in between. The length of the CDR3 is 14 residues. Looked up from germline, CDR1 is LNHDA and CDR2 is SQIVND (reference sequence). As DNA, the CDR3 is TGTGCCAGTAGTGAGGACAGCCCCTTTGCTCAGCAGTACTTC. This gives the protein CASSEDSPFAQQYF. The full variable domain, with the rest looked up from reference TRBV19 and TRBJ2-7, is DGGITQSPKYLFRKEGQNVTLSCEQNLNHDAMYWYRQDPGQGLRLIYYSQIVNDFQKGDIAEGYSVSREKKESFPLTVTSAQKNPTAFYLCASSEDSPFAQQYFGPGTRLTVT.

The chain combines TRBV7-9 with TRBJ2-3, with a weak D call TRBD2 (5 bases). Germline-derived CDR1 and CDR2 are SEHNR and FQNEAQ (reference sequence). The CDR3 runs 12 residues. The ends were cut back, 5 bases at V and 7 bases at J, with 10 bases in the middle. The CDR3, as DNA: TGTGCCAGCAGCCCCGGACTCTATACGCAGTATTTT. Amino acid sequence: CASSPGLYTQYF.

The chain recombines TRBV15 with TRBJ2-5; TRBD2 matches 9 bases. Germline V lookup: CDR1 LNHNV, CDR2 YYDKDF (reference sequence). V gave up 1 base and J gave up 5 bases; unmatched junction bases: 8. The CDR3 consists of 16 residues. CDR3 DNA: TGTGCCACCAGCAGAGGGAGCGGGAGGAGGTGGGAGACCCAGTACTTC. Translating gives CATSRGSGRRWETQYF.

This clone appeared once. The V call is TRBV5-1, the J call TRBJ2-7; weak D call: TRBD1 (5 bases). CDR1 and CDR2 from the germline V gene are SGHRS and YFSETQ. The V and J ends lost 4 bases and 2 bases respectively, with 16 bases between them. This CDR3 region has 15 residues. CDR3 sequence reads: CASSPTAGNPYEQYF. In nucleotides, the CDR3 is TGCGCCAGCAGCCCCACTGCAGGGAACCCCTACGAGCAGTACTTC.